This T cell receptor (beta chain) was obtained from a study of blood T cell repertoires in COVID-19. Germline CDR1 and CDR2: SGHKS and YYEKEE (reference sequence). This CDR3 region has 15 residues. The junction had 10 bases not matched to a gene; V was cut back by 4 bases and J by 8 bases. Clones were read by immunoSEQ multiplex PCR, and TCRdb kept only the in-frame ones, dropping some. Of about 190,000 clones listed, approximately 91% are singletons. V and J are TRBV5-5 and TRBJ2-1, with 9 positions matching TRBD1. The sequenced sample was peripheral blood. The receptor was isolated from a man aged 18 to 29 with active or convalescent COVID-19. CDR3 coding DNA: TGTGCCAGCAGCCAGAGGACAGGGGCTGGCGATGAGCAGTTCTTC. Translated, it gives CASSQRTGAGDEQFF.